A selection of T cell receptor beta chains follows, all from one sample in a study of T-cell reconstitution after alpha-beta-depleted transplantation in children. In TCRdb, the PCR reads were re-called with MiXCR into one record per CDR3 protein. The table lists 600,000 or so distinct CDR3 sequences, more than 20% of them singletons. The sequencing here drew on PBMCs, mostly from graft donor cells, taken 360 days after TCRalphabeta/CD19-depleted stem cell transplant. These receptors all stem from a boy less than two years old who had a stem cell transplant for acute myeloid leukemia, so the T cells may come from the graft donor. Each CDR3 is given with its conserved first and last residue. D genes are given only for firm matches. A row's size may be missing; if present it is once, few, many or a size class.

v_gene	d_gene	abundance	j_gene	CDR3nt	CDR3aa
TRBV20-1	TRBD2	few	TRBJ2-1	TGCAGTGCCGTAGCGGGGCGGATTTACAATGAGCAGTTCTTC	CSAVAGRIYNEQFF
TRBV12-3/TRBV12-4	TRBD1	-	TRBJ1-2	TGTGCCAGCAGCGGACAGGGTATAGTTAGCTATGGCTACACCTTC	CASSGQGIVSYGYTF
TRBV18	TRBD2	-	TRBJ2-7	TGTGCCAGCTCACCACCGGAACTTAGCGGGGGGGACGACAAGCAGTACTTC	CASSPPELSGGDDKQYF
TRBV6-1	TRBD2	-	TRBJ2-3	TGTGCCAGCAGGCCCGCTCTTGCGGGGGGTCCAGATACGCAGTATTTT	CASRPALAGGPDTQYF
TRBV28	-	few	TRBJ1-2	TGTGCCAGCAGTCGACCTGATCGGGGCTACACCTTC	CASSRPDRGYTF
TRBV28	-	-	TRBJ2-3	TGTGCCAGCAGTTTAGGGGGGTCTGGCACAGATACGCAGTATTTT	CASSLGGSGTDTQYF
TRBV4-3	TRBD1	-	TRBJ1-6	TGCGCCAGCAGGGCGACAGGGAATTCACCCCTCCACTTT	CASRATGNSPLHF
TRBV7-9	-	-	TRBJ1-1	TGTGCCAGCAGTCAGGGACTGTTGAACACTGAAGCTTTCTTT	CASSQGLLNTEAFF
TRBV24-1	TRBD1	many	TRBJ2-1	TGTGCCACCAGTGTTGATCAGGGGGATAGCTACAATGAGCAGTTCTTC	CATSVDQGDSYNEQFF
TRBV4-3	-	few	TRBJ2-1	TGCGCCAGCAACCCTTACTCTGGGGCCAATGAGCAGTTCTTC	CASNPYSGANEQFF
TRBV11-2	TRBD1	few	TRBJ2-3	TGTGCCAGCAGCTTCCTCCGGGACAGGGCCACAGATACGCAGTATTTT	CASSFLRDRATDTQYF
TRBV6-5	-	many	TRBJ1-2	TGTGCCAGCAGTCTTCGGACCGCGTGGGACGGCTACACCTTC	CASSLRTAWDGYTF
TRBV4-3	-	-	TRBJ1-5	TGCGCCAGCAGCCAAGACGAGGAGGTCCCGCCCCAGCATTTT	CASSQDEEVPPQHF
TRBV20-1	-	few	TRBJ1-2	TGCAGTGCTAGTAAGGACGGCAATAACTATGGCTACACCTTC	CSASKDGNNYGYTF
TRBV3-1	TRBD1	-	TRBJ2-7	TGTGCCACAACTCCAGACCGGGACAGGGGTTACGAGCAGTACTTC	CATTPDRDRGYEQYF
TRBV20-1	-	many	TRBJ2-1	TGCAGTGCTAGAGATAGGGGTAATGAGCAGTTCTTC	CSARDRGNEQFF
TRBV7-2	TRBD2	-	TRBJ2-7	TGTGCCAGCAGCCCTGGGACTACTGGACCCTTTTTCTACGAGCAGTACTTC	CASSPGTTGPFFYEQYF
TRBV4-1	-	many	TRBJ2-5	TGCGCCAGCAGCCAGGCAGGGGGACTGACCGCGGGGGCCCAGTACTTC	CASSQAGGLTAGAQYF
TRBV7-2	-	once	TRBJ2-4	TGTGCCAGCAGCCCGAGACAGGCGTGGGCCAAAAACATTCAGTACTTC	CASSPRQAWAKNIQYF
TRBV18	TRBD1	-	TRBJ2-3	TGTGCCAGCTCACCGACAGGGGGAGATACGCAGTATTTT	CASSPTGGDTQYF
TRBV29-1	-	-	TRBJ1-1	TGCAGCGTTCACCCGGGGCGCACTGAAGCTTTCTTT	CSVHPGRTEAFF
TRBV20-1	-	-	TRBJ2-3	TGCAGTGCTAGCGGTACAGGGAGGAGTGGAGATACGCAGTATTTT	CSASGTGRSGDTQYF
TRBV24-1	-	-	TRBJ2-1	TGTGCCACCAGTGACCGACTAGTTTATGAGCAGTTCTTC	CATSDRLVYEQFF
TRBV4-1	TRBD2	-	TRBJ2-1	TGCGCCAGCAGCCTGACTAGCGGGGGGAGCTCCTACAATGAGCAGTTCTTC	CASSLTSGGSSYNEQFF
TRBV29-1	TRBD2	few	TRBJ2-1	TGCAGCGTTGGCAGGTCGGGACTAGCCGGTTTAGAGCAGTTCTTC	CSVGRSGLAGLEQFF
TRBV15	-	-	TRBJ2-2	TGTGCCACCAGCAGAGCAGGACCCGGGGAGCTGTTTTTT	CATSRAGPGELFF
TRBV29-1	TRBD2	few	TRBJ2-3	TGCAGCGTTGATCCGGGGGGGCCTGCAGATACGCAGTATTTT	CSVDPGGPADTQYF
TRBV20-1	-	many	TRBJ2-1	TGCAGTGCCTTGCGATATAGCAAAAATGAGCAGTTCTTC	CSALRYSKNEQFF
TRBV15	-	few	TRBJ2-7	TGTGCCACCAGCCCGCTCGACAGACACTACGAGCAGTACTTC	CATSPLDRHYEQYF
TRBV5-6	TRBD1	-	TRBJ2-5	TGTGCCAGCAGGATGGGACAGGGGGCCCAGATCCCCCCCTGGACCCAGTACTTC	CASRMGQGAQIPPWTQYF
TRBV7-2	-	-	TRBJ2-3	TGTGCCAGCAGCTTAACAGGTGGGACGGGTACGCAGTATTTT	CASSLTGGTGTQYF
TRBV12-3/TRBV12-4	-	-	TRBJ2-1	TGTGCCAGCAGTTTGCAGGGGTGGAATGAGCAGTTCTTC	CASSLQGWNEQFF
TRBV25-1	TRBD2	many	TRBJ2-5	TGTGCCAGCAGTGCGATGAGACTAGCGGGGGAGCAAGAGACCCAGTACTTC	CASSAMRLAGEQETQYF
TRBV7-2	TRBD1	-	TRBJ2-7	TGTGCCAGCAGCACCGGACAGGGAATCCCCTACGAGCAGTACTTC	CASSTGQGIPYEQYF
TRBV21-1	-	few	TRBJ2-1	TGTGCCAGCAGCATACAGAGCTACAATGAGCAGTTCTTC	CASSIQSYNEQFF
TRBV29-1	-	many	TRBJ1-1	TGCAGCGTCTTCGAGGTTGATGCGGGGACTGAAGCTTTCTTT	CSVFEVDAGTEAFF
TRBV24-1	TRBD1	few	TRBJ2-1	TGTGCCACCAGTGACTCTCGGACAGGCCGCTACAATGAGCAGTTCTTC	CATSDSRTGRYNEQFF
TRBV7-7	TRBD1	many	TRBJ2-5	TGTGCCAGCAGCTCCTATGCCGGGACAGGCCAAGAGACCCAGTACTTC	CASSSYAGTGQETQYF
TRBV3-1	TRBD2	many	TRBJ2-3	TGTGCCAGCAGCCAAGCCCGCATGGTCGGGGGGTCCACAGATACGCAGTATTTT	CASSQARMVGGSTDTQYF